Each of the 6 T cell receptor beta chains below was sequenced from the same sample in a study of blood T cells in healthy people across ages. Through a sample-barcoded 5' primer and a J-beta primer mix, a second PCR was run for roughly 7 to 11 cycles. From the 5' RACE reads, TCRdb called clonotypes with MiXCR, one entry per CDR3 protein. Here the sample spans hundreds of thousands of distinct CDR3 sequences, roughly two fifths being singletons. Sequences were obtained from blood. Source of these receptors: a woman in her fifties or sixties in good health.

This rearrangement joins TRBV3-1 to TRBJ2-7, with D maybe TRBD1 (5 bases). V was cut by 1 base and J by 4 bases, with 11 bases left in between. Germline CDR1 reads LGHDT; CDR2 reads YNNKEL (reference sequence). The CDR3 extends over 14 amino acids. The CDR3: CASSQGQHRYEQYF. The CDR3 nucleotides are TGTGCCAGCAGCCAAGGACAGCACCGGTACGAGCAGTACTTC.

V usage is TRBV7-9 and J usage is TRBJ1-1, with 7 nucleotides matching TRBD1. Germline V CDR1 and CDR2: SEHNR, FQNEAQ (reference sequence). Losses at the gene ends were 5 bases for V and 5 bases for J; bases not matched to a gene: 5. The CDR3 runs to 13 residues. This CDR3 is CASSPRGMTEAFF. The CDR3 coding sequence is TGTGCCAGCAGCCCCAGGGGGATGACTGAAGCTTTCTTT.

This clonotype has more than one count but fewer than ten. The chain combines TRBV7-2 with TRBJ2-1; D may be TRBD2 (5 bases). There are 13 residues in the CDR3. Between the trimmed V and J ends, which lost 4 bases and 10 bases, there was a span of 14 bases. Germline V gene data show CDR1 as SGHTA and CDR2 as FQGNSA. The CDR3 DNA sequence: TGTGCCAGCAGCTCAATAGTGGGAGAAGAGCAGTTCTTC. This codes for CASSSIVGEEQFF. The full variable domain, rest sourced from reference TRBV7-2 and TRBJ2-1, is GAGVSQSPSNKVTEKGKDVELRCDPISGHTALYWYRQSLGQGLEFLIYFQGNSAPDKSGLPSDRFSAERTGGSVSTLTIQRTQQEDSAVYLCASSSIVGEEQFFGPGTRLTVL.

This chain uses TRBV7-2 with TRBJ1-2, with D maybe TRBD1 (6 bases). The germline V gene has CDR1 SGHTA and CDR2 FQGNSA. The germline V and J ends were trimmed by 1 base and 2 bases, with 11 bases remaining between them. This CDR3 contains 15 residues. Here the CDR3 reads CASSLEGTHNYGYTF. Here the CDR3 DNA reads TGTGCCAGCAGCTTAGAGGGGACACACAACTATGGCTACACCTTC.

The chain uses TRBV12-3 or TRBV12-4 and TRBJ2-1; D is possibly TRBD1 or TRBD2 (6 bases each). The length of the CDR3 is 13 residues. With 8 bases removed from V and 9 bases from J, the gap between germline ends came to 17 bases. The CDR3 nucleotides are TGTGCCAGCGGACAGACTAGTTTCCGTGAGCAGTTCTTC. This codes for CASGQTSFREQFF.

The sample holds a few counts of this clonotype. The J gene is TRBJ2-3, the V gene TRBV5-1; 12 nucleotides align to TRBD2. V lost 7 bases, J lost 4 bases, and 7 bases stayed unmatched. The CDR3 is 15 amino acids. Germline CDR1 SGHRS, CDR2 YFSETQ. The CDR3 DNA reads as TGCGCCAGCTGCCAGACTAGCGGGAGAGCAGATACGCAGTATTTT. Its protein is CASCQTSGRADTQYF.